A selection of T cell receptor beta chains follows, all from one sample in a study of cytomegalovirus exposure and HLA in healthy donors. The assay was immunoSEQ multiplex PCR, and TCRdb's table has in-frame clones only and misses some. Of 80,000 to 95,000 clones listed, roughly three fifths are singletons. Specimen: PBMCs. These TCRs come from a woman under 40 in good health and CMV-seronegative. Each CDR3 is given with its conserved first and last residue. A D gene is named only where the DNA matches it firmly. Not every row has a clone size; where given, it reads once, few, many or a size class.

J: TRBJ1-3
D: NA
V: TRBV6-5
size: NA
CDR3: CASSPSGDGNTIYF
DNA: TGTGCCAGCAGTCCCTCAGGGGACGGAAACACCATATATTTT

J: TRBJ2-4
D: TRBD2
V: TRBV19
size: NA
CDR3: CASSPGGWNIQYF
DNA: TGTGCCAGTAGCCCGGGGGGATGGAACATTCAGTACTTC

J: TRBJ1-2
D: NA
V: TRBV4-3
size: once
CDR3: CASSQVRGGGYGYTF
DNA: TGCGCCAGCAGCCAAGTTCGGGGGGGAGGCTATGGCTACACCTTC

J: TRBJ1-1
D: NA
V: TRBV7-9
size: NA
CDR3: CASSLAGSANTEAFF
DNA: TGTGCCAGCAGCTTAGCTGGCAGCGCGAACACTGAAGCTTTCTTT

J: TRBJ1-2
D: NA
V: TRBV7-2
size: few
CDR3: CASSSPRGYGYTF
DNA: TGTGCCAGCAGCTCTCCGCGGGGGTATGGCTACACCTTC

J: TRBJ1-5
D: TRBD1
V: TRBV19
size: NA
CDR3: CASTGGDQPQHF
DNA: TGTGCCAGTACAGGGGGCGATCAGCCCCAGCATTTT

J: TRBJ2-3
D: NA
V: TRBV5-8
size: few
CDR3: CASSLLGSTSTDTQYF
DNA: TGTGCCAGCAGCTTGCTGGGCTCCACTAGCACAGATACGCAGTATTTT

J: TRBJ1-5
D: TRBD1
V: TRBV2
size: few
CDR3: CASSWDSLNQPQHF
DNA: TGTGCCAGCAGCTGGGACAGCCTCAATCAGCCCCAGCATTTT

J: TRBJ1-2
D: NA
V: TRBV20-1
size: NA
CDR3: CSALPQVGYTF
DNA: TGCAGTGCTCTCCCGCAGGTTGGCTACACCTTC

J: TRBJ1-1
D: NA
V: TRBV2
size: NA
CDR3: CASSERGYQAEAFF
DNA: TGTGCCAGCAGTGAACGGGGTTACCAGGCAGAAGCTTTCTTT

J: TRBJ1-3
D: NA
V: TRBV18
size: NA
CDR3: CASSPRQLAGNTIYF
DNA: TGTGCCAGCTCACCACGACAGTTGGCTGGAAACACCATATATTTT

J: TRBJ1-1
D: NA
V: TRBV7-9
size: NA
CDR3: CASSPWGVGNTEAFF
DNA: TGTGCCAGCAGCCCCTGGGGGGTGGGGAACACTGAAGCTTTCTTT

J: TRBJ2-7
D: TRBD2
V: TRBV11-2
size: once
CDR3: CASSPGGYSYEQYF
DNA: TGTGCCAGCAGCCCGGGGGGTTACTCCTACGAGCAGTACTTC

J: TRBJ1-1
D: TRBD1
V: TRBV6-4
size: NA
CDR3: CASVETYWTGVNTEAFF
DNA: TGTGCCAGCGTTGAAACCTATTGGACAGGGGTGAACACTGAAGCTTTCTTT

J: TRBJ1-2
D: NA
V: TRBV10-3
size: NA
CDR3: CAIGARDYGYTF
DNA: TGTGCCATCGGGGCCCGGGACTATGGCTACACCTTC

J: TRBJ2-5
D: TRBD1
V: TRBV11-2
size: NA
CDR3: CASSLGTGGPETQYF
DNA: TGTGCCAGCAGCTTAGGGACAGGGGGACCCGAGACCCAGTACTTC

J: TRBJ2-7
D: NA
V: TRBV6-1
size: once
CDR3: CASRDTGSSYEQYF
DNA: TGTGCCAGCAGGGACACAGGGAGCTCCTACGAGCAGTACTTC

J: TRBJ2-2
D: TRBD2
V: TRBV27
size: once
CDR3: CASRSTSVNTGELFF
DNA: TGTGCCAGCAGGTCGACTAGCGTTAACACCGGGGAGCTGTTTTTT

J: TRBJ1-2
D: NA
V: TRBV21-1
size: few
CDR3: CASSKERATPYGYTF
DNA: TGTGCCAGCAGCAAAGAGAGGGCTACCCCTTATGGCTACACCTTC

J: TRBJ2-5
D: TRBD1
V: TRBV7-2
size: NA
CDR3: CASSWTGGETQYF
DNA: TGTGCCAGCAGCTGGACAGGGGGAGAGACCCAGTACTTC

J: TRBJ1-1
D: TRBD1
V: TRBV28
size: NA
CDR3: CASSLGRGRNTEAFF
DNA: TGTGCCAGCAGTTTAGGCAGGGGGCGCAACACTGAAGCTTTCTTT

J: TRBJ1-3
D: TRBD1
V: TRBV10-3
size: NA
CDR3: CAISGGQGGGNTIYF
DNA: TGTGCCATCAGTGGTGGACAGGGGGGAGGAAACACCATATATTTT

J: TRBJ1-5
D: TRBD1
V: TRBV6-7
size: NA
CDR3: CASSNPGTGGTGNQPQHF
DNA: TGTGCCAGCAGCAACCCCGGGACAGGGGGCACGGGCAATCAGCCCCAGCATTTT

J: TRBJ2-3
D: TRBD2
V: TRBV10-2
size: NA
CDR3: CASSESGLAGSTDTQYF
DNA: TGCGCCAGCAGTGAGTCCGGGCTAGCGGGGTCTACAGATACGCAGTATTTT

J: TRBJ1-2
D: TRBD1
V: TRBV19
size: NA
CDR3: CASRGQATVYGYTF
DNA: TGTGCCAGCCGAGGACAGGCTACGGTCTATGGCTACACCTTC

J: TRBJ1-2
D: NA
V: TRBV14
size: NA
CDR3: CASSIGTSYGYTF
DNA: TGTGCCAGCAGCATTGGGACTTCCTATGGCTACACCTTC

J: TRBJ2-7
D: TRBD1
V: TRBV10-3
size: NA
CDR3: CAISETSGGEQYF
DNA: TGTGCCATCAGTGAGACCTCAGGGGGCGAGCAGTACTTC

J: TRBJ1-2
D: NA
V: TRBV19
size: many
CDR3: CASWGRGGYTF
DNA: TGTGCCAGCTGGGGGCGAGGCGGCTACACCTTC

J: TRBJ2-3
D: TRBD2
V: TRBV7-9
size: NA
CDR3: CASSLQGLAGVSRYF
DNA: TGTGCCAGCAGCTTACAGGGACTAGCGGGAGTCAGTCGGTATTTT

J: TRBJ2-5
D: TRBD2
V: TRBV6-1
size: NA
CDR3: CASSREGETQYF
DNA: TGTGCCAGCTCCCGGGAGGGAGAGACCCAGTACTTC

J: TRBJ2-7
D: NA
V: TRBV19
size: NA
CDR3: CASIPPLAREQYF
DNA: TGTGCCAGTATCCCTCCTCTAGCGCGCGAGCAGTACTTC

J: TRBJ2-1
D: TRBD2
V: TRBV11-2
size: NA
CDR3: CASSPRLAGINNEQFF
DNA: TGTGCCAGCAGCCCCCGACTAGCGGGGATAAACAATGAGCAGTTCTTC

J: TRBJ1-1
D: NA
V: TRBV5-1
size: NA
CDR3: CASRTERNTEAFF
DNA: TGCGCCAGCAGAACGGAGAGGAACACTGAAGCTTTCTTT

J: TRBJ2-7
D: NA
V: TRBV13
size: few
CDR3: CASNSHASDEQYF
DNA: TGTGCCAGCAACTCACACGCTAGCGACGAGCAGTACTTC

J: TRBJ2-7
D: NA
V: TRBV28
size: NA
CDR3: CASSLGTGAYEQYF
DNA: TGTGCCAGCAGTTTAGGGACGGGAGCCTACGAGCAGTACTTC

J: TRBJ1-4
D: TRBD1
V: TRBV18
size: NA
CDR3: CASSPLYRGRDEKLFF
DNA: TGTGCCAGCTCACCATTGTACAGGGGGCGCGATGAAAAACTGTTTTTT